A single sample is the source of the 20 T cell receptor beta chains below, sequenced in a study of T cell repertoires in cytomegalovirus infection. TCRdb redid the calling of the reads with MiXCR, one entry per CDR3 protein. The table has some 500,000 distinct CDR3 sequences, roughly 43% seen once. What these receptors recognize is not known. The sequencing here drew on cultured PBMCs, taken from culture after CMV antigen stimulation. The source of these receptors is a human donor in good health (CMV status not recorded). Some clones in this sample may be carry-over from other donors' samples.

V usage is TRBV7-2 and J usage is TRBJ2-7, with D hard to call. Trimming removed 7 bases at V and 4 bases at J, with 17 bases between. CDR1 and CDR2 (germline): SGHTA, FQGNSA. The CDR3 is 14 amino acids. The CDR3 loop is CASTTTRGNYEQYF. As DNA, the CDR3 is TGTGCCAGCACCACTACGCGTGGTAATTACGAGCAGTACTTC.

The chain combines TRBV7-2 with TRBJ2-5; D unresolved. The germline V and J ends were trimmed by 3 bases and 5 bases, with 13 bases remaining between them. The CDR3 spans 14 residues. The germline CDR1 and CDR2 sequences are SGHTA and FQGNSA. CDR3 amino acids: CASSLDRPAETQYF. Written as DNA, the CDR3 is TGTGCCAGCAGCTTGGACCGGCCAGCGGAGACCCAGTACTTC.

CDR3 protein: CASSLGATGEETQYF. As DNA, the CDR3 is TGTGCCAGCAGCTTGGGGGCGACAGGGGAGGAGACCCAGTACTTC. The gene calls are TRBV5-5 and TRBJ2-5; the match to TRBD1 covers 8 bases. The CDR3 length is 15 residues. With V trimmed by 0 bases and J by 5 bases, 6 bases remained unmatched. The germline V gene has CDR1 SGHKS and CDR2 YYEKEE (reference sequence).

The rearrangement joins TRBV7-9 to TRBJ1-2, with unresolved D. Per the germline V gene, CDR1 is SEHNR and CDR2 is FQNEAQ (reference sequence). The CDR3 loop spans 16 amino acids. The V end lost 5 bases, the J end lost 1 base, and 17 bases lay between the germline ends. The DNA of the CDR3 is TGTGCCAGCAGCCCAAACTCGGGGTACTATAACTATGGCTACACCTTC. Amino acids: CASSPNSGYYNYGYTF.

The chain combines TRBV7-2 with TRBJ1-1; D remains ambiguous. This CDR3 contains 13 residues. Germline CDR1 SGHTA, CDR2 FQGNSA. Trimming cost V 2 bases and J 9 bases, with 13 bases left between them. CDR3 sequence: CASSLRPGQKAFF. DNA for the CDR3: TGTGCCAGCAGCTTACGCCCAGGCCAGAAAGCTTTCTTT.

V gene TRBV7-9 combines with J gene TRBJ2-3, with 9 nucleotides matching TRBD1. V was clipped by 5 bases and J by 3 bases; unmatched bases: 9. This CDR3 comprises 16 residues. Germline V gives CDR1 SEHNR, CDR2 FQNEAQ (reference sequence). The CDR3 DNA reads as TGTGCCAGCAGCATAGGGACAGGGAGTAGTACAGATACGCAGTATTTT. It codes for CASSIGTGSSTDTQYF.

The CDR3 DNA reads TGTGCCAGCAGCTTGGAACCCGGGCTAGCGGGCCAAGAGACCCAGTACTTC. It specifies CASSLEPGLAGQETQYF. The V call is TRBV7-2, the J call TRBJ2-5; TRBD2 matches 8 bases. The V gene end was trimmed by 3 bases and the J gene end by 1 base; junction bases not matched to a gene: 10. The CDR3 is 17 residues long. Germline CDR1 SGHTA, CDR2 FQGNSA.

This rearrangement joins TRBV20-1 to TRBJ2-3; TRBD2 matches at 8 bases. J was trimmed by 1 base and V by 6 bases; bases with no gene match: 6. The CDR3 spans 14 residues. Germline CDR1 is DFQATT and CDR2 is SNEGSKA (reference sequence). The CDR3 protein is CSASAGGGTDTQYF. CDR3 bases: TGCAGTGCAAGCGCGGGGGGAGGCACAGATACGCAGTATTTT.

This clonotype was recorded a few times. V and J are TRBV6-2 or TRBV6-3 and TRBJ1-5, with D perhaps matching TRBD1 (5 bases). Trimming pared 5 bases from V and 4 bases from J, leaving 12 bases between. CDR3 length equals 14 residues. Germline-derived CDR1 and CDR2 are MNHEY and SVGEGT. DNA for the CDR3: TGTGCCAGCAGTGAGGGGACGGAGAATCAGCCCCAGCATTTT. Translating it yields CASSEGTENQPQHF.

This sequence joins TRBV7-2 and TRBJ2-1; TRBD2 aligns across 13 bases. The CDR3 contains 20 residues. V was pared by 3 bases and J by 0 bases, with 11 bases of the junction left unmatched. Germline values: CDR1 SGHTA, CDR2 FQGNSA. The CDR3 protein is CASSFSRGTSGASSYNEQFF. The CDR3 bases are TGTGCCAGCAGCTTTTCTAGGGGGACTAGCGGGGCCTCCTCCTACAATGAGCAGTTCTTC.

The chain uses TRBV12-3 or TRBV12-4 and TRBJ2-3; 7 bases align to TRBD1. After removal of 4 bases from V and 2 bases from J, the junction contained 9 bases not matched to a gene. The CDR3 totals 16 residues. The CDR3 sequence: CASSWWGTGDTDTQYF. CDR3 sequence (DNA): TGTGCCAGCAGTTGGTGGGGTACAGGGGACACAGATACGCAGTATTTT.

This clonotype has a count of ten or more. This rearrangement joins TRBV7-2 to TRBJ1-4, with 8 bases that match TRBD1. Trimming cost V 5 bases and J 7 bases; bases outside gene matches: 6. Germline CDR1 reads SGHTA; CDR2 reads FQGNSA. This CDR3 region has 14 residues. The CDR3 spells CASSPGTGGEKLFF. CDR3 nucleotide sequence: TGTGCCAGCAGCCCAGGGACAGGCGGTGAAAAACTGTTTTTT. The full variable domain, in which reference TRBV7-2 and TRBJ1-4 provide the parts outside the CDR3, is GAGVSQSPSNKVTEKGKDVELRCDPISGHTALYWYRQSLGQGLEFLIYFQGNSAPDKSGLPSDRFSAERTGGSVSTLTIQRTQQEDSAVYLCASSPGTGGEKLFFGSGTQLSVL.

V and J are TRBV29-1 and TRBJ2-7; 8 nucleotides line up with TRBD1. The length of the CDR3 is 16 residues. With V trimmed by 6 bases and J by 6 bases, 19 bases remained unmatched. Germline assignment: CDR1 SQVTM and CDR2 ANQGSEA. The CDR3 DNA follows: TGCAGCGTCGACAATCCGTTGGCAGGGGGCCTGAGCGAGCAGTACTTC. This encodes CSVDNPLAGGLSEQYF.

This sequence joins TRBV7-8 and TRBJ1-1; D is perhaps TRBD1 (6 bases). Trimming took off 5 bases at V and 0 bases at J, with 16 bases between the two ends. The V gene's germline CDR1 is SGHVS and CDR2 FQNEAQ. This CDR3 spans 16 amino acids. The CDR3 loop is CASSGEGTHLNTEAFF. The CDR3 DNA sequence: TGTGCCAGCAGCGGAGAGGGGACACATCTGAACACTGAAGCTTTCTTT.

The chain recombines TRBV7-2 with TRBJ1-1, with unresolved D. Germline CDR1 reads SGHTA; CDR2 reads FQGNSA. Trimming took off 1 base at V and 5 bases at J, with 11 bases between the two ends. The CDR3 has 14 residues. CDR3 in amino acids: CASSLDGPLTEAFF. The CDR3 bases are TGTGCCAGCAGCTTAGACGGCCCTTTGACTGAAGCTTTCTTT.

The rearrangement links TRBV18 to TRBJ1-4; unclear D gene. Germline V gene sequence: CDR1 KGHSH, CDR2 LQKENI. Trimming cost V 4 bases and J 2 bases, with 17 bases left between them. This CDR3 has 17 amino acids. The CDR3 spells CASSRLTAQGTNEKLFF. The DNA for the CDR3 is TGTGCCAGCTCACGCCTAACAGCCCAAGGGACTAATGAAAAACTGTTTTTT.

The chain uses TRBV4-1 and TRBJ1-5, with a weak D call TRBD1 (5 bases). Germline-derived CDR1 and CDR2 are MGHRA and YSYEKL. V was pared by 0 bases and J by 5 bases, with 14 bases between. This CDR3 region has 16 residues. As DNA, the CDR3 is TGCGCCAGCAGCCAAGATTGGCGGGACCCCCATCAGCCCCAGCATTTT. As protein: CASSQDWRDPHQPQHF.

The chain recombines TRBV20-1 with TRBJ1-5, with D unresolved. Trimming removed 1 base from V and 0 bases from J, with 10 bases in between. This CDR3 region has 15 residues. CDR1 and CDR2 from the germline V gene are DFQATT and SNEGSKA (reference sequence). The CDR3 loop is CSARASWDSNQPQHF. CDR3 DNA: TGCAGTGCTAGAGCATCTTGGGATAGCAATCAGCCCCAGCATTTT.

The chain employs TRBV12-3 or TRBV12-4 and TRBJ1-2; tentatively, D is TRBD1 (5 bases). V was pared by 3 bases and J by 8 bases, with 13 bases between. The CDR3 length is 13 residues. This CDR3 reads CASSFGTDAGYTF. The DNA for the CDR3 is TGTGCCAGCAGTTTCGGGACCGATGCCGGCTACACCTTC.

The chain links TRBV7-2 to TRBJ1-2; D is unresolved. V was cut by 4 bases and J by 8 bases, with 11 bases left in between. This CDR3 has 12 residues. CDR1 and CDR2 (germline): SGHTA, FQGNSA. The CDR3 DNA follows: TGTGCCAGCAGCTCCGGACCTGGGGGCTACACCTTC. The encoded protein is CASSSGPGGYTF.